The 10 T cell receptor beta chains presented below share a single source sample, sequenced in a study of T cell responses to AZD1222 COVID-19 vaccine. TCRdb keeps only in-frame clones here, not all; method: immunoSEQ multiplex PCR. The sample consists of roughly 53,000 clones, roughly 83% of them appearing once. Sample: peripheral blood, taken on day 0 of AZD1222 vaccination. These receptors came from an adult in good health.

The chain carries TRBV24-1 and TRBJ2-3; D is unresolved. The germline V gene encodes CDR1 KGHDR and CDR2 SFDVKD. The CDR3 length is 14 residues. Trimming cost V 2 bases and J 1 base, with 6 bases left between them. DNA for the CDR3: TGTGCCACCAGTGATTCCGGGCGCACAGATACGCAGTATTTT. This gives the protein CATSDSGRTDTQYF.

The genes are TRBV5-6 and TRBJ1-2; D is undetermined. In germline, CDR1 is SGHDT, CDR2 YYEEEE. The germline V and J ends were trimmed by 0 bases and 5 bases, with 14 bases remaining between them. The CDR3 runs to 15 residues. The CDR3 DNA reads as TGTGCCAGCAGCTTGGGGTCCGATATTACTTATGGCTACACCTTC. This translates into CASSLGSDITYGYTF.

The V call is TRBV10-2, the J call TRBJ2-1; no reliable D call. Trimming took 0 bases from V and 0 from J, leaving 9 bases between them. CDR1 WSHSY and CDR2 SAAADI come from the germline V gene. The CDR3 sequence is 16 residues long. The CDR3 coding sequence is TGCGCCAGCAGTGAGTCGAGTACGAGCTCCTACAATGAGCAGTTCTTC. Its translation: CASSESSTSSYNEQFF.

V and J are TRBV6-2 or TRBV6-3 and TRBJ2-5, with TRBD2 matching 12 bases. Germline V gene sequence: CDR1 MNHEY, CDR2 SVGEGT. The CDR3 length is 14 residues. Trimming cost V 5 bases and J 4 bases; bases outside gene matches: 2. The CDR3 spells CASSKGLAGETQYF. DNA for the CDR3: TGTGCCAGCAGTAAGGGACTAGCGGGAGAGACCCAGTACTTC.

The genes are TRBV18 and TRBJ2-3; the match to TRBD2 covers 11 bases. V lost 1 base, J lost 1 base, and 16 bases stayed unmatched. The CDR3 length is 21 residues. Germline V CDR1 and CDR2: KGHSH, LQKENI. The CDR3 reads CASSPLPTTSGTMKGTDTQYF. The DNA for the CDR3 is TGTGCCAGCTCACCACTCCCGACGACTAGCGGGACAATGAAGGGCACAGATACGCAGTATTTT.

The chain employs TRBV7-2 and TRBJ2-1, with a possible D match to TRBD2 (6 bases). Germline V gene data show CDR1 as SGHTA and CDR2 as FQGNSA. V gave up 1 base and J gave up 2 bases, with 9 bases separating them. The CDR3 has 15 amino acids. CDR3 region: CASSLGGKTYNEQFF. CDR3 nucleotide sequence: TGTGCCAGCAGCTTAGGCGGGAAAACCTACAATGAGCAGTTCTTC.

The chain combines TRBV10-3 with TRBJ1-6, with TRBD1 as a possible D gene (6 bases). CDR3 length: 14 residues. CDR1 and CDR2 from the germline V gene are ENHRY and SYGVKD. V was clipped by 0 bases and J by 8 bases, with 8 bases between them. CDR3 sequence (DNA): TGTGCCATCAGTGAGTCGGCAGGGGATTCACCCCTCCACTTT. Encoded protein: CAISESAGDSPLHF.

The chain is built from TRBV5-4 and TRBJ2-1, with D possibly matching TRBD2 (6 bases). Between the trimmed V and J ends, which lost 3 bases and 12 bases, there was a span of 19 bases. This CDR3 contains 14 residues. Germline CDR1 and CDR2: SGHNT and YYREEE (reference sequence). The CDR3 loop reads CASSSLGTQRRQFF. Here the CDR3 DNA reads TGTGCCAGCAGCTCACTCGGGACTCAACGTCGGCAGTTCTTC. Drawing the rest from reference TRBV5-4 and TRBJ2-1, the complete variable domain is ETGVTQSPTHLIKTRGQQVTLRCSSQSGHNTVSWYQQALGQGPQFIFQYYREEENGRGNFPPRFSGLQFPNYSSELNVNALELDDSALYLCASSSLGTQRRQFFGPGTRLTVL.

The rearrangement links TRBV5-1 to TRBJ1-1; possibly TRBD1 for D (5 bases). Germline assignment: CDR1 SGHRS and CDR2 YFSETQ. V lost 4 bases to trimming and J lost 1 base, with 11 bases between them. The CDR3 spans 14 residues. The CDR3 coding sequence is TGCGCCAGCAGCCTCGGACAAGAGAACACTGAAGCTTTCTTT. Translation gives CASSLGQENTEAFF. The complete variable domain, with remaining parts taken from reference TRBV5-1 and TRBJ1-1, reads KAGVTQTPRYLIKTRGQQVTLSCSPISGHRSVSWYQQTPGQGLQFLFEYFSETQRNKGNFPGRFSGRQFSNSRSEMNVSTLELGDSALYLCASSLGQENTEAFFGQGTRLTVV.

This chain connects TRBV11-2 to TRBJ2-2; TRBD1 aligns across 7 bases. The CDR3 extends over 16 amino acids. V lost 2 bases and J lost 7; bases outside the gene matches: 10. Germline CDR1 is SGHAT and CDR2 is FQNNGV. CDR3 in amino acids: CASSLNTGAGDGELFF. For the CDR3, the DNA is TGTGCCAGCAGCTTAAACACAGGGGCCGGGGACGGGGAGCTGTTTTTT.